This is a list of T cell receptor beta chains from one sample in a study of vaccination and CD4 T cells after COVID-19. Their recognized antigens are unknown. TCRdb passed the PCR reads through MiXCR, listing each CDR3 protein once. The sample holds 15,000 to 20,000 distinct CDR3 sequences, around four fifths seen once. This specimen was CD4+ T cells from blood, cultured in vitro, taken after SARS-CoV-2 vaccination. These receptors were collected from a human donor who received a COVID-19 vaccine. Both conserved end residues are part of each CDR3. Each record gives: V gene, CDR3 protein.

TRBV5-1,CASSLGSSETQYF
TRBV20-1,CSAHKRQGQYNEQFF
TRBV7-9,CASSFRDRGFYQETQYF
TRBV27,CASSYRGYEQYF
TRBV5-1,CASSLSSGVYNEQFF
TRBV6-1,CASSRGGASTDTQYF
TRBV6-5,CASSYRAPTNYGYTF
TRBV5-6,CASSSGTSGGYQETQYF
TRBV20-1,CSARDGLQGVYTEAFF
TRBV30,CAWSGSGFRYGYTF
TRBV15,CATSRRQTAYPYQETQYF
TRBV12-3/TRBV12-4,CASSSESGRRSSYEQYF
TRBV11-3,CASSAGQTSGELFF